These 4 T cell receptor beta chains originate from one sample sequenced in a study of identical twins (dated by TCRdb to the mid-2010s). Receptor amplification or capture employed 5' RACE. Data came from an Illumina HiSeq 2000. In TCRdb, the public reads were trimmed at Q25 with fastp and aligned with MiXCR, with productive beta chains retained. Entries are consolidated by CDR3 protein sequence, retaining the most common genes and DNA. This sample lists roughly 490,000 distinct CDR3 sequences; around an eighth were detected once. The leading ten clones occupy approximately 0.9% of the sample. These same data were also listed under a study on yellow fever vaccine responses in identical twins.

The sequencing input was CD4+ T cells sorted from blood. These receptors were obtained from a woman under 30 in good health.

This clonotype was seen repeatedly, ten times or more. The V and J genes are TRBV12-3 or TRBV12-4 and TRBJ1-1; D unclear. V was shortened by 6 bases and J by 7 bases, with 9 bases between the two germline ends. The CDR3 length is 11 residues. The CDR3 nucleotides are TGTGCCAGCAGCCGCCAACTTGAAGCTTTCTTT. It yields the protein CASSRQLEAFF.

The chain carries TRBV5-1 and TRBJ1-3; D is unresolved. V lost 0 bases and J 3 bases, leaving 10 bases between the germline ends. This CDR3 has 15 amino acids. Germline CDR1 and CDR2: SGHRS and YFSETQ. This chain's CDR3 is CASSLGAVSGNTIYF. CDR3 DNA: TGCGCCAGCAGCTTGGGGGCAGTGAGTGGAAACACCATATATTTT.

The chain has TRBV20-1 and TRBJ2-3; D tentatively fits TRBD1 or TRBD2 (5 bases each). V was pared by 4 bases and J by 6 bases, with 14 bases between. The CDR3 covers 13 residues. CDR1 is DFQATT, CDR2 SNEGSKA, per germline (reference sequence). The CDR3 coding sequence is TGCAGTGCTACAGGGCCGGGGTTGGATACGCAGTATTTT. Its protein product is CSATGPGLDTQYF.

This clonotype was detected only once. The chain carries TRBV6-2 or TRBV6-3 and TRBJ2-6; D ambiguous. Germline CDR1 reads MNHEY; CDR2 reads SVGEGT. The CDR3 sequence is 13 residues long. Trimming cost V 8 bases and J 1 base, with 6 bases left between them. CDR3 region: CASLLSGANVLTF. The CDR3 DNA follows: TGTGCCAGCCTGCTATCTGGGGCCAACGTCCTGACTTTC.